The TCR beta chain described here comes from a study of blood T cell repertoires in COVID-19. Study information: Acute-phase and convalescent COVID-19 samples originated in the United States, Italy and Spain. T cells, B-cell-depleted T cells, or PBMCs provided the cDNA or gDNA that served as material.

Germline V gives CDR1 KGHSH, CDR2 LQKENI. This CDR3 has 14 residues. V shed 6 bases and J shed 7 bases, with 15 bases lying between them. This clone was seen a single time. Authors' data handling: Counts of nucleated cells, estimated from reference gene primer amplification, were obtained. Libraries were prepared by immunoSEQ multiplex PCR; TCRdb keeps only in-frame clonotypes and omits some of them. The D gene and trimming were derived from the DNA, and the V and J assignments and clone size from that table. The profile shows roughly 200,000 clones, around 87% of them singletons. The sequence was obtained from a man between 60 and 75 years old with acute or convalescent COVID-19. Material for sequencing was peripheral blood. This sequence joins TRBV18 and TRBJ1-4; possible D gene TRBD1, 5 bases. The CDR3: CASSPGMRAEKLFF. The CDR3 DNA follows: TGTGCCAGCTCGCCAGGGATGCGGGCTGAAAAACTGTTTTTT.